This section outlines one TCR beta chain sequence together with its context. These data belong to a study of blood T cell repertoires in COVID-19. The CDR3 is 14 residues long. V trimming: 4 bases; J trimming: 1 base; junction bases outside the gene matches: 4. In germline, CDR1 is SGHRS, CDR2 YFSETQ. Original analysis: Amplification from reference gene primers served as the basis for estimated nucleated cell counts. Sequenced by immunoSEQ multiplex PCR; TCRdb stores in-frame clones only, minus some. V, J and clone size are taken as reported in that table, and D and trimming were inferred from the DNA itself. The sample comprises about 190,000 clones, approximately 84% of which are singletons, and roughly 3.2% rests with the top ten.

This chain connects TRBV5-1 to TRBJ1-1; TRBD1 matches at 7 bases. This TCR came from a woman aged 25 to 39 who had recovered from COVID-19. The sequenced material came from PBMCs or T cells enriched from blood (not recorded which). As DNA, the CDR3 is TGCGCCAGCAGCGAAGACAGGGCGAACACTGAAGCTTTCTTT. It translates to CASSEDRANTEAFF.